This TCR beta chain was recorded in a study of blood T cell repertoires in COVID-19. Overall study: COVID-19 samples, acute and convalescent, were from the United States, Italy and Spain. The cDNA or gDNA used as material had been derived from T cells, B-cell-depleted T cells, or PBMCs.

This CDR3 has 14 residues. Looked up from germline, CDR1 is LNHDA and CDR2 is SQIVND (reference sequence). Trimming pared 3 bases from V and 8 bases from J, leaving 14 bases between. Profiling relied on immunoSEQ multiplex PCR, and the TCRdb table lists in-frame clones only, not all of them. This sample has over 50,000 clones; roughly 79% occur once, and the top ten carry more than 13%. The TCR comes from a human donor with active or convalescent COVID-19. The donor label of this sample is uncertain. The sample comprised peripheral blood. V usage is TRBV19 and J usage is TRBJ2-1, with D perhaps matching TRBD1 (6 bases). The CDR3 bases are TGTGCCAGTAGTATTAGGGGGTTGGGCGATGAGCAGTTCTTC. The encoded protein is CASSIRGLGDEQFF.